One and the same sample provided the 17 T cell receptor beta chains below, sequenced in a study of blood T cell repertoires in COVID-19. Some clones are missing from TCRdb's copy, which holds only in-frame ones; the method was immunoSEQ multiplex PCR. The sample comprises about 200,000 clones, 60% to 85% of which are singletons, and 5.5% to 7% rests with the top ten. Source material: peripheral blood. Receptor source: a woman aged 70 to 79 with acute or convalescent COVID-19.

The chain has TRBV25-1 and TRBJ1-2; 7 positions match TRBD1. CDR1 MGHDK and CDR2 SYGVNS come from the germline V gene. The CDR3 loop spans 12 amino acids. V lost 4 bases, J lost 4 bases, and 0 bases stayed unmatched. The CDR3 bases are TGTGCCAGCAGTGGGACAGGCTATGGCTACACCTTC. Translated, it gives CASSGTGYGYTF.

This chain joins TRBV6-5 and TRBJ2-3; tentative D call: TRBD1 (6 bases). The CDR3 runs to 16 residues. Looked up from germline, CDR1 is MNHEY and CDR2 is SVGAGI. Trimming took 2 bases from V and 2 from J, leaving 14 bases between them. The CDR3 spells CASSYRDTQTTDTQYF. The DNA of the CDR3 is TGTGCCAGCAGTTACCGGGACACGCAAACCACAGATACGCAGTATTTT.

The chain uses TRBV6-5 and TRBJ2-3; D possibly corresponds to TRBD2 (6 bases). Trimming cost V 6 bases and J 0 bases, with 13 bases left between them. CDR3 length: 15 amino acids. CDR1 and CDR2 (germline): MNHEY, SVGAGI. The DNA for the CDR3 is TGTGCCAGCAGCCCGGGGGTGGGCAGCACAGATACGCAGTATTTT. The encoded protein is CASSPGVGSTDTQYF.

This chain joins TRBV9 and TRBJ1-1; no firm D call. Per germline, CDR1 SGDLS and CDR2 YYNGEE. The V end lost 0 bases, the J end lost 1 base, and 10 bases lay between the germline ends. This CDR3 contains 15 residues. CDR3 protein: CASSVASRGNTEAFF. The DNA for the CDR3 is TGTGCCAGCAGCGTAGCCAGCAGAGGGAACACTGAAGCTTTCTTT.

The rearrangement uses TRBV5-4 and TRBJ1-5; D is unresolved. The germline V gene has CDR1 SGHNT and CDR2 YYREEE (reference sequence). Deletions cut 0 bases from V and 6 bases from J, with 4 bases between. The CDR3 extends over 12 amino acids. This CDR3 reads CASSLESQPQHF. DNA for the CDR3: TGTGCCAGCAGCTTGGAGAGTCAGCCCCAGCATTTT.

V is TRBV30 and J is TRBJ1-3, with D possibly TRBD1 on 5 matching bases. The CDR3 is made up of 14 amino acids. The germline V gene has CDR1 GTSNPN and CDR2 SVGIG (reference sequence). The ends were cut back, 2 bases at V and 4 bases at J, with 12 bases in the middle. CDR3: CAWSMTGVGNTIYF. For the CDR3, the DNA is TGTGCCTGGAGTATGACGGGGGTAGGAAACACCATATATTTT.

The CDR3: CASTGSVWGYTF. As DNA, the CDR3 is TGTGCCAGTACGGGGAGCGTCTGGGGCTACACCTTC. The chain combines TRBV19 with TRBJ1-2; D gene ambiguous. CDR3 length equals 12 residues. The germline V gene encodes CDR1 LNHDA and CDR2 SQIVND (reference sequence). V dropped 7 bases and J dropped 8 bases, with 14 bases sitting between them. The entire variable domain, with the rest obtained from reference TRBV19 and TRBJ1-2, is as follows: DGGITQSPKYLFRKEGQNVTLSCEQNLNHDAMYWYRQDPGQGLRLIYYSQIVNDFQKGDIAEGYSVSREKKESFPLTVTSAQKNPTAFYLCASTGSVWGYTFGSGTRLTVV.

This clone has only one observation. The chain couples TRBV20-1 to TRBJ2-3, with 9 bases lining up with TRBD2. CDR1 is DFQATT, CDR2 SNEGSKA, per germline (reference sequence). This CDR3 is built from 14 residues. V lost 3 bases and J lost 5; bases outside the gene matches: 6. The CDR3 DNA reads TGCAGTGCTAGTCTTCCTAGCGGGGTAGATACGCAGTATTTT. Amino acid sequence: CSASLPSGVDTQYF.

The rearrangement uses TRBV3-1 (or the pseudogene TRBV3-2) and TRBJ2-7; D is possibly TRBD2 (6 bases). The germline V gene has CDR1 LGHDT and CDR2 YNNKEL (reference sequence). This CDR3 contains 16 residues. Trimming left V 4 bases short and J 4 bases short, with 20 bases between. In nucleotides, the CDR3 is TGTGCCAGCAGCCCGGTGGGGGAGGCCTCGATTTACGAGCAGTACTTC. Amino acids: CASSPVGEASIYEQYF.

The rearrangement uses TRBV5-1 and TRBJ2-3; maybe TRBD2 (5 bases). The length of the CDR3 is 13 residues. Looked up from germline, CDR1 is SGHRS and CDR2 is YFSETQ. V was clipped by 3 bases and J by 3 bases, with 8 bases between them. This CDR3 is CASSYPGTDTQYF. The CDR3 nucleotides read TGCGCCAGCAGCTACCCGGGGACAGATACGCAGTATTTT.

The chain couples TRBV4-2 to TRBJ2-7; tentative D call: TRBD2 (6 bases). Germline CDR1 LGHNA, CDR2 YNFKEQ. This CDR3 comprises 13 residues. Trimming cost V 3 bases and J 5 bases, with 11 bases left between them. CDR3 sequence reads: CASSQRPGDEQYF. CDR3 DNA sequence: TGTGCCAGCAGCCAGAGGCCGGGGGACGAGCAGTACTTC.

The gene calls are TRBV4-2 and TRBJ2-1; 10 nucleotides align to TRBD2. The CDR3 contains 17 residues. Germline CDR1 and CDR2: LGHNA and YNFKEQ. Germline trimming cut 0 bases from V and 5 bases from J; bases unmatched to any gene: 7. CDR3 sequence: CASSQDRASGGNNEQFF. The DNA for the CDR3 is TGTGCCAGCAGCCAAGATAGAGCTAGCGGGGGAAACAATGAGCAGTTCTTC.

The chain employs TRBV18 and TRBJ1-5, with TRBD1 matching over 10 bases. J was trimmed by 7 bases and V by 3 bases; bases with no gene match: 9. The CDR3 is 16 residues long. Germline CDR1 reads KGHSH; CDR2 reads LQKENI. CDR3 region: CASSPRDRGWNQPQHF. In DNA, the CDR3 is TGTGCCAGCTCACCGCGGGACAGGGGATGGAACCAGCCCCAGCATTTT.

The V gene is TRBV25-1, the J gene TRBJ2-3; the D gene is possibly TRBD2 (6 bases). There are 16 residues in the CDR3. Germline V gene sequence: CDR1 MGHDK, CDR2 SYGVNS. V was pared by 6 bases and J by 2 bases, with 18 bases between. CDR3 in DNA: TGTGCCAGCAGCCCGGGACTGTTCTCTTTCACAGATACGCAGTATTTT. Translated: CASSPGLFSFTDTQYF.

The chain has TRBV5-1 and TRBJ1-1; TRBD1 aligns across 8 bases. Germline V lookup: CDR1 SGHRS, CDR2 YFSETQ. This CDR3 has 16 amino acids. V shed 4 bases and J 4 bases; nucleotides not matched to a gene: 12. The CDR3 nucleotides read TGCGCCAGCAGCCGAGCCCCGGGACAGGATTCCACTGAAGCTTTCTTT. It specifies CASSRAPGQDSTEAFF.

The rearrangement joins TRBV5-1 to TRBJ2-3, with TRBD1 matching 8 bases. The germline V gene has CDR1 SGHRS and CDR2 YFSETQ. There are 15 residues in the CDR3. J was trimmed by 1 base and V by 4 bases; bases with no gene match: 5. The CDR3, as DNA: TGCGCCAGCAGCCAGACAGGGGTGGGCACAGATACGCAGTATTTT. This translates into CASSQTGVGTDTQYF. The full variable domain, its missing parts supplied by reference TRBV5-1 and TRBJ2-3, is KAGVTQTPRYLIKTRGQQVTLSCSPISGHRSVSWYQQTPGQGLQFLFEYFSETQRNKGNFPGRFSGRQFSNSRSEMNVSTLELGDSALYLCASSQTGVGTDTQYFGPGTRLTVL.

V and J are TRBV7-6 and TRBJ1-1; 7 bases are shared with TRBD1. J was trimmed by 3 bases and V by 5 bases; bases with no gene match: 6. CDR1 and CDR2 from the germline V gene are SGHVS and FNYEAQ. The CDR3 runs 14 residues. The CDR3 sequence is CASSPRQGDTEAFF. The CDR3 coding sequence is TGTGCCAGCAGCCCCCGACAGGGAGACACTGAAGCTTTCTTT.